The next 27 T cell receptor beta chains were all read from a single sample in a study of T cell responses to AZD1222 COVID-19 vaccine. The table came from immunoSEQ multiplex PCR; TCRdb's copy has only in-frame clones and leaves some out. The sample includes nearly 35,000 clones, approximately 78% of them seen just once. The sample here was peripheral blood, taken 28 days after the second AZD1222 dose. All receptors come from an adult who received the AZD1222 COVID-19 vaccine.

The chain is built from TRBV5-1 and TRBJ1-1; D may be TRBD1 (5 bases). CDR1 is SGHRS and CDR2 is YFSETQ in the germline V gene. The CDR3 runs to 15 residues. The V end was cut by 3 bases, the J end by 4 bases, with 16 bases between. The CDR3 coding sequence is TGCGCCAGCAGCTCCTGGGGGGAACGCGGCACTGAAGCTTTCTTT. It codes for CASSSWGERGTEAFF.

V usage is TRBV5-3 and J usage is TRBJ2-7; D is undetermined. TRBV5-3 is sorted into the ORF group, with uncertain function. The CDR3 runs 9 residues. V lost 9 bases and J 2 bases, leaving 3 bases between the germline ends. CDR3 coding DNA: TGTGCCACCACCTACGAGCAGTACGTC. This translates into CATTYEQYV.

This sequence joins TRBV3-1 (or the pseudogene TRBV3-2) and TRBJ1-6, with D perhaps matching TRBD1 (5 bases). The ends were cut back, 4 bases at V and 7 bases at J, with 20 bases in the middle. Germline V gives CDR1 LGHDT, CDR2 YNNKEL (reference sequence). The CDR3 totals 17 residues. The CDR3, as DNA: TGTGCCAGCAGCCCCTGGGGAGAGGGGAGATGGAATTCACCCCTCCACTTT. Translation gives CASSPWGEGRWNSPLHF.

The rearrangement links TRBV7-2 to TRBJ1-2; D gene unclear. From germline, CDR1 is SGHTA and CDR2 FQGNSA. The CDR3 length is 15 residues. Trimming stripped 0 bases from V and 4 bases from J, with 12 bases between. DNA of the CDR3: TGTGCCAGCAGCTTAGCCCCAGTCTCGGGCTATGGCTACACCTTC. Protein: CASSLAPVSGYGYTF.

In its sample, this clone was seen once. This chain's CDR3 is CASSPGVKNIQYF. As DNA, the CDR3 is TGTGCCAGCAGCCCCGGCGTCAAAAACATTCAGTACTTC. This chain connects TRBV7-3 to TRBJ2-4; no clear D gene. Trimming took off 5 bases at V and 3 bases at J, with 8 bases between the two ends. Germline V CDR1 and CDR2: SGHTA, FQGTGA. The CDR3 has 13 amino acids.

The chain has TRBV27 and TRBJ1-5; 10 positions agree with TRBD1. V was clipped by 4 bases and J by 10 bases; unmatched bases: 10. In germline, CDR1 is MNHEY, CDR2 SMNVEV (reference sequence). The CDR3 runs to 15 residues. The CDR3 reads CASSSLGQGVLPQHF. The CDR3 bases are TGTGCCAGCAGTTCCCTCGGACAGGGGGTTTTACCCCAGCATTTT.

The rearrangement joins TRBV19 to TRBJ1-6, with 11 bases aligning to TRBD1. Germline V CDR1 and CDR2: LNHDA, SQIVND (reference sequence). V was clipped by 1 base and J by 9 bases; unmatched bases: 11. The CDR3 totals 18 residues. The CDR3 DNA is TGTGCCAGTAGTATAGGGACAGGGGGCGCTGGGTACGGTTCACCCCTCCACTTT. Translated: CASSIGTGGAGYGSPLHF.

The V and J genes are TRBV11-3 and TRBJ2-7; D is unresolved. This CDR3 comprises 12 residues. V lost 5 bases and J 4 bases, leaving 9 bases between the germline ends. Looked up from germline, CDR1 is SGHNT and CDR2 is YENEEA. This CDR3 is CASSPSGYEQYV. CDR3 nucleotides: TGTGCCAGCAGCCCCTCTGGGTACGAGCAGTACGTC.

This rearrangement joins TRBV19 to TRBJ2-3, with D possibly being TRBD1 (5 bases). The CDR3 is 15 residues long. Trimming took 3 bases from V and 1 from J, leaving 11 bases between them. Germline V gives CDR1 LNHDA, CDR2 SQIVND (reference sequence). CDR3 sequence: CASSIRAVGTDTQYF. In DNA, the CDR3 is TGTGCCAGTAGTATCAGGGCCGTCGGCACAGATACGCAGTATTTT.

A few counts support this clone. The chain couples TRBV3-1 (or the pseudogene TRBV3-2) to TRBJ2-1; 8 bases line up with TRBD2. The CDR3 has 13 residues. The germline CDR1 and CDR2 sequences are LGHDT and YNNKEL (reference sequence). After removal of 4 bases from V and 7 bases from J, the junction contained 3 bases not matched to a gene. Here the CDR3 DNA reads TGTGCCAGCAGCCGCCGGGGGGGGAATGAGCAGTTCTTC. Translating gives CASSRRGGNEQFF.

The rearrangement links TRBV29-1 to TRBJ2-5; 9 nucleotides align to TRBD2. The junction had 7 bases not matched to a gene; V was cut back by 3 bases and J by 5 bases. CDR1 and CDR2 from the germline V gene are SQVTM and ANQGSEA. The CDR3 is made up of 14 amino acids. In nucleotides, the CDR3 is TGCAGCGTTGATCCAGCGGGGGGCGCGGAGACCCAGTACTTC. Translation: CSVDPAGGAETQYF.

The genes are TRBV6-5 and TRBJ1-2; D is perhaps TRBD1 (5 bases). Trimming left V 5 bases short and J 7 bases short, with 14 bases between. Germline CDR1 reads MNHEY; CDR2 reads SVGAGI. The CDR3 totals 13 residues. CDR3: CASSTTGGGGYTF. As DNA, the CDR3 is TGTGCCAGCAGTACTACAGGTGGGGGTGGCTACACCTTC.

The gene calls are TRBV15 and TRBJ1-5, with D possibly matching TRBD1 (5 bases). Trimming stripped 1 base from V and 7 bases from J, with 11 bases between. Germline V gene lookup returns CDR1 LNHNV and CDR2 YYDKDF (reference sequence). The CDR3 covers 14 residues. CDR3: CATSRGQNRQPQHF. CDR3 bases: TGTGCCACCAGCAGAGGACAGAATAGGCAGCCCCAGCATTTT.

V usage is TRBV6-1 and J usage is TRBJ2-3, with no clear D. Trimming cost V 1 base and J 4 bases, with 9 bases left between them. The germline V gene has CDR1 MNHNS and CDR2 SASEGT. This CDR3 spans 14 amino acids. CDR3 sequence: CASSEDLFPDTQYF. In DNA, the CDR3 is TGTGCCAGCAGTGAAGATCTTTTCCCAGATACGCAGTATTTT.

CDR3 amino acids: CAISPTEYSYNEQFF. In DNA form, the CDR3 reads TGTGCCATCAGCCCGACAGAGTACTCCTACAATGAGCAGTTCTTC. The genes are TRBV10-3 and TRBJ2-1; a weak D match, TRBD1 (5 bases). CDR3 length: 15 residues. From germline, CDR1 is ENHRY and CDR2 SYGVKD. Trimming shortened V by 6 bases and J by 0 bases, and 12 bases separated the two germline ends.

The rearrangement links TRBV29-1 to TRBJ2-6; 14 nucleotides align to TRBD2. This CDR3 spans 18 amino acids. Trimming took 6 bases from V and 2 from J; bases not matched to a gene: 9. CDR1 and CDR2 (germline): SQVTM, ANQGSEA. CDR3 coding DNA: TGCAGCGTCGCCGGACTAGCGGGAGGTAGGCCTGGGGCCAACGTCCTGACTTTC. It specifies CSVAGLAGGRPGANVLTF.

The DNA for the CDR3 is TGTGCCAGCAGCCAAGAGGGCGGGGGGAGTCAGCCCCAGCATTTT. Amino acid sequence: CASSQEGGGSQPQHF. The chain uses TRBV3-1 (or the pseudogene TRBV3-2) and TRBJ1-5; D possibly corresponds to TRBD1 (5 bases). Trimming pared 0 bases from V and 6 bases from J, leaving 12 bases between. Looked up from germline, CDR1 is LGHDT and CDR2 is YNNKEL (reference sequence). This CDR3 is built from 15 residues.

The chain employs TRBV6-5 and TRBJ1-3; D uncertain. V lost 0 bases and J 0 bases, leaving 9 bases between the germline ends. CDR1 MNHEY and CDR2 SVGAGI come from the germline V gene. The CDR3 sequence is 16 residues long. The CDR3: CASSYSGLRSGNTIYF. The DNA for the CDR3 is TGTGCCAGCAGTTACTCCGGACTCCGCTCTGGAAACACCATATATTTT.

The chain employs TRBV30 and TRBJ2-7; a weak D match, TRBD1 (7 bases). Germline values: CDR1 GTSNPN, CDR2 SVGIG (reference sequence). The CDR3 has 12 residues. CDR3 nucleotides: TGTGCTCTCAACCAGGGGGGCTACGAGCAGTACGTC. Protein sequence: CALNQGGYEQYV.

The rearrangement links TRBV19 to TRBJ2-1; TRBD1 or TRBD2 may be the D gene (6 bases each). Germline V gene sequence: CDR1 LNHDA, CDR2 SQIVND (reference sequence). V lost 8 bases, J lost 3 bases, and 17 bases lay in between. This CDR3 contains 15 residues. In DNA, the CDR3 is TGTGCCAGTTCGAGGGGGGACGGATTCTACAATGAGCAGTTCTTC. It translates to CASSRGDGFYNEQFF.

The chain employs TRBV29-1 and TRBJ2-2; 8 positions match TRBD1. CDR1 is SQVTM and CDR2 is ANQGSEA in the germline V gene. CDR3 size: 15 residues. Losses at the gene ends were 3 bases for V and 4 bases for J; bases not matched to a gene: 7. DNA of the CDR3: TGCAGCGTTGACCCGGGACAGGACCTCACCGGGGAGCTGTTTTTT. This codes for CSVDPGQDLTGELFF.

This chain uses TRBV3-1 (or the pseudogene TRBV3-2) with TRBJ1-2; 8 bases are shared with TRBD1. Trimming at V came to 4 bases and at J to 4 bases, leaving 8 bases not matched to a gene. Germline CDR1 is LGHDT and CDR2 is YNNKEL (reference sequence). The CDR3 runs 15 residues. This chain's CDR3 is CASSPDRGWVYGYTF. The CDR3 coding sequence is TGTGCCAGCAGCCCTGACAGGGGATGGGTCTATGGCTACACCTTC.

The chain has TRBV3-1 (or the pseudogene TRBV3-2) and TRBJ2-6; D unresolved. Germline loops: CDR1 LGHDT, CDR2 YNNKEL (reference sequence). The CDR3 extends over 15 amino acids. V was shortened by 2 bases and J by 3 bases, with 8 bases between the two germline ends. Here the CDR3 reads CASSQSWDGANVLTF. For the CDR3, the DNA is TGTGCCAGCAGCCAATCATGGGATGGGGCCAACGTCCTGACTTTC.

This chain uses TRBV24-1 with TRBJ2-1; weak D call: TRBD2 (5 bases). Trimming stripped 3 bases from V and 5 bases from J, with 19 bases between. The CDR3 runs to 17 residues. Germline V CDR1 and CDR2: KGHDR, SFDVKD. The CDR3 nucleotides read TGTGCCACCAGTGATCCTACTGACCTCGGACTGGACAATGAGCAGTTCTTC. Translation gives CATSDPTDLGLDNEQFF.

This chain links TRBV10-3 with TRBJ2-2; the D gene is possibly TRBD1 (5 bases). CDR1 and CDR2 from the germline V gene are ENHRY and SYGVKD. V shed 3 bases and J shed 6 bases, with 14 bases lying between them. This CDR3 comprises 15 residues. DNA of the CDR3: TGTGCCATCAGTGAAGGCAGGGAAGGATCCGGGGAGCTGTTTTTT. Translated: CAISEGREGSGELFF.

The chain has TRBV11-2 and TRBJ2-7, with 9 bases aligning to TRBD1. The trim removed 5 bases at V and 6 bases at J, leaving 11 bases unmatched. The CDR3 is made up of 15 amino acids. CDR1 SGHAT and CDR2 FQNNGV come from the germline V gene. DNA of the CDR3: TGTGCCAGCAGCCCGGAGGGGACAGGGTTGGTCGAGCAGTACTTC. Residues: CASSPEGTGLVEQYF.

CDR3 nucleotides: TGCGCCAGCAGCCAAGATCCCCCCGGTCCTTTGGGGGCCAACGTCCTGACTTTC. Its translation: CASSQDPPGPLGANVLTF. The chain links TRBV4-3 to TRBJ2-6; D not resolved. This CDR3 spans 18 amino acids. The V end lost 0 bases, the J end lost 4 bases, and 16 bases lay between the germline ends. Germline CDR1 LGHNA, CDR2 YSLEER.